Presented here are 20 T cell receptor beta chains from one specimen sequenced in a study of blood T cell repertoires in COVID-19. Only in-frame clones appear in the TCRdb table, and some are missing; sequencing was by immunoSEQ multiplex PCR. The sample has tens of thousands of clones, approximately 86% seen once. Specimen: peripheral blood. These receptors came from a man aged 35-49 years with acute or convalescent COVID-19.

A few counts support this clone. The chain links TRBV18 to TRBJ2-7; 7 bases map to TRBD1. Germline V gene sequence: CDR1 KGHSH, CDR2 LQKENI. V gave up 2 bases and J gave up 4 bases; unmatched junction bases: 2. The CDR3 runs 13 residues. The chain's CDR3 is CASSPSRGYEQYF. The CDR3 DNA reads TGTGCCAGCTCACCAAGCAGGGGGTACGAGCAGTACTTC.

The genes are TRBV6-4 and TRBJ2-1; 11 nucleotides align to TRBD2. The germline CDR1 and CDR2 sequences are MRHNA and SNTAGT. J was trimmed by 6 bases and V by 6 bases; bases with no gene match: 7. The CDR3 extends over 15 amino acids. The CDR3 is CASRRTSGRINEQFF. DNA for the CDR3: TGTGCCAGCAGACGTACTAGCGGGAGAATCAATGAGCAGTTCTTC.

This chain connects TRBV11-2 to TRBJ2-1, with D tentatively TRBD2 (6 bases). Trimming removed 3 bases from V and 2 bases from J, with 11 bases in between. The CDR3 contains 15 residues. Germline V lookup: CDR1 SGHAT, CDR2 FQNNGV. The CDR3 DNA sequence: TGTGCCAGCAGCTTGAACGGGAGAACCTACAATGAGCAGTTCTTC. Translated: CASSLNGRTYNEQFF. The whole variable domain, filled in from reference TRBV11-2 and TRBJ2-1, reads EAGVAQSPRYKIIEKRQSVAFWCNPISGHATLYWYQQILGQGPKLLIQFQNNGVVDDSQLPKDRFSAERLKGVDSTLKIQPAKLEDSAVYLCASSLNGRTYNEQFFGPGTRLTVL.

The J gene is TRBJ1-5, the V gene TRBV19; 9 bases map to TRBD1. CDR3 size: 13 residues. V shed 8 bases, J shed 2 bases, and the junction held 1 base outside the gene matches. In germline, CDR1 is LNHDA, CDR2 SQIVND (reference sequence). This chain's CDR3 is CASRTGGNQPQHF. The DNA for the CDR3 is TGTGCCAGTCGGACAGGGGGCAATCAGCCCCAGCATTTT.

The chain is built from TRBV6-5 and TRBJ1-6; no firm D call. Trimming took 3 bases from V and 9 from J, leaving 15 bases between them. CDR1 MNHEY and CDR2 SVGAGI come from the germline V gene. The CDR3 totals 15 residues. DNA for the CDR3: TGTGCCAGCAGTTATTTGTCCTTTTTGAGTTCACCCCTCCACTTT. Translated, it gives CASSYLSFLSSPLHF.

The chain combines TRBV19 with TRBJ2-5; 9 bases map to TRBD2. The CDR3 length is 16 residues. J gave up 3 bases and V 3 bases, and 8 bases lay outside the gene matches. Germline loops: CDR1 LNHDA, CDR2 SQIVND (reference sequence). The CDR3 coding sequence is TGTGCCAGTAGTATGGCGTGGCGGGGGGGTGAAGAGACCCAGTACTTC. It translates to CASSMAWRGGEETQYF.

CDR3 nucleotides: TGTGCCAGCAGCTTAGGCAGCGTGAACACCGGGGAGCTGTTTTTT. Translating gives CASSLGSVNTGELFF. The chain joins TRBV7-9 to TRBJ2-2; no reliable D call. The germline V and J ends were trimmed by 1 base and 1 base, with 7 bases remaining between them. This CDR3 has 15 amino acids. The germline V gene encodes CDR1 SEHNR and CDR2 FQNEAQ (reference sequence).

V and J are TRBV27 and TRBJ1-2; 8 bases agree with TRBD1. Germline V gene lookup returns CDR1 MNHEY and CDR2 SMNVEV (reference sequence). The length of the CDR3 is 14 residues. V trimming: 4 bases; J trimming: 7 bases; junction bases outside the gene matches: 8. CDR3 region: CASSSNRGFIGYTF. In DNA, the CDR3 is TGTGCCAGCAGTTCGAACAGGGGGTTTATTGGCTACACCTTC.

J is TRBJ2-7 and V is TRBV5-1; TRBD2 matches at 10 bases. The ends lost 3 bases at V and 1 base at J; junction bases unmatched: 7. There are 16 residues in the CDR3. Germline loops: CDR1 SGHRS, CDR2 YFSETQ. CDR3 sequence (DNA): TGCGCCAGCAGCTATCTAGCGGGAGCGTTATCCTACGAGCAGTACTTC. Translation: CASSYLAGALSYEQYF.

In its sample, this clone was seen once. The chain uses TRBV5-6 and TRBJ1-1; no clear D. The germline gives CDR1 SGHDT, CDR2 YYEEEE. Trimming removed 0 bases at V and 1 base at J, with 7 bases between. The CDR3 length is 14 residues. CDR3 sequence reads: CASSLGLPNTEAFF. For the CDR3, the DNA is TGTGCCAGCAGCTTGGGACTCCCGAACACTGAAGCTTTCTTT.

This clone has only one observation. The V gene is TRBV4-2, the J gene TRBJ1-6; D not certain. Per the germline V gene, CDR1 is LGHNA and CDR2 is YNFKEQ. The CDR3 has 15 amino acids. Trimming left V 0 bases short and J 3 bases short, with 6 bases between. In DNA, the CDR3 is TGTGCCAGCAGCCAAGAACAGATCTATAATTCACCCCTCCACTTT. Protein sequence: CASSQEQIYNSPLHF.

The V and J genes are TRBV2 and TRBJ2-5; D possibly corresponds to TRBD1 (5 bases). Germline V gives CDR1 SNHLY, CDR2 FYNNEI. This CDR3 region has 15 residues. V lost 0 bases to trimming and J lost 5 bases, with 13 bases between them. CDR3 in amino acids: CASSEAFRAGETQYF. The CDR3 coding sequence is TGTGCCAGCAGTGAAGCCTTCAGGGCTGGGGAGACCCAGTACTTC.

V and J are TRBV12-3 or TRBV12-4 and TRBJ1-1; D is uncertain. The CDR3 sequence is 10 residues long. Trimming cost V 9 bases and J 6 bases, with 8 bases left between them. DNA of the CDR3: TGTGCCAGGGGCCTACCTGAAGCTTTCTTT. The encoded protein is CARGLPEAFF.

This sequence joins TRBV3-1 (or the pseudogene TRBV3-2) and TRBJ2-3; tentative D call: TRBD2 (6 bases). The germline V gene has CDR1 LGHDT and CDR2 YNNKEL (reference sequence). CDR3 length: 15 amino acids. V gave up 1 base and J gave up 2 bases, with 10 bases separating them. The DNA of the CDR3 is TGTGCCAGCAGCCAAGGCGCGGGATACACAGATACGCAGTATTTT. Protein product: CASSQGAGYTDTQYF.

This chain uses TRBV5-1 with TRBJ1-2; 8 nucleotides agree with TRBD1. CDR1 and CDR2 (germline): SGHRS, YFSETQ. V trimming: 1 base; J trimming: 6 bases; junction bases outside the gene matches: 5. This CDR3 has 14 residues. CDR3 bases: TGCGCCAGCAGCTTGAGCACACAGGGGGATGGCTACACCTTC. It translates to CASSLSTQGDGYTF.

The chain carries TRBV7-2 and TRBJ1-3, with D possibly being TRBD1 (5 bases). V lost 2 bases and J 4 bases, leaving 15 bases between the germline ends. In germline, CDR1 is SGHTA, CDR2 FQGNSA. CDR3 length equals 16 residues. For the CDR3, the DNA is TGTGCCAGCAGCTTAAAATACGGGGGGGTGGGAAACACCATATATTTT. Translated, it gives CASSLKYGGVGNTIYF.

This chain connects TRBV2 to TRBJ1-1, with TRBD1 matching over 12 bases. This CDR3 region has 14 residues. Germline V gene sequence: CDR1 SNHLY, CDR2 FYNNEI. With 6 bases clipped from V and 3 bases from J, the junction kept 2 bases outside the gene matches. Here the CDR3 DNA reads TGTGCCAGCAGAGGGACAGGGGGCCACACTGAAGCTTTCTTT. The encoded protein is CASRGTGGHTEAFF.

A single count supports this clone. The CDR3 region has the DNA TGCGCCAGCAGCCAAGAGATAGGGGGCCAGGGCTACACCTTC. Translation: CASSQEIGGQGYTF. The gene calls are TRBV4-1 and TRBJ1-2; 7 bases agree with TRBD1. Looked up from germline, CDR1 is MGHRA and CDR2 is YSYEKL. This CDR3 region has 14 residues. After removal of 0 bases from V and 8 bases from J, the junction contained 6 bases not matched to a gene.

This rearrangement joins TRBV12-3 or TRBV12-4 to TRBJ1-3; no clear D. The V end was cut by 2 bases, the J end by 3 bases, with 5 bases between. The CDR3 runs to 13 residues. The CDR3 sequence: CASSLSSGNTIYF. The CDR3 DNA follows: TGTGCCAGCAGTTTAAGTAGTGGAAACACCATATATTTT.

This chain uses TRBV3-1 (or the pseudogene TRBV3-2) with TRBJ2-7; D is ambiguous. The V and J ends lost 3 bases and 1 base respectively, with 4 bases between them. Germline-derived CDR1 and CDR2 are LGHDT and YNNKEL (reference sequence). The CDR3 has 12 residues. For the CDR3, the DNA is TGTGCCAGCAGCCAGTCGTCCTACGAGCAGTACTTC. Amino acids: CASSQSSYEQYF.